The clone carrying this T cell receptor beta chain was seen only a few times. Its antigen is not identified. This entry belongs to a study of T-cell memory formation after mild COVID-19. Study background: TCR clusters were mostly donor specific.

TCRdb ran MiXCR on the 5' RACE reads and lists one entry per CDR3 protein. The sample lists around 530,000 distinct CDR3 sequences; less than 25% were seen once. General study results and limits: Those CD4+ clones that contracted were mainly in CM and EM (CD8+ ones in EMRA).

Trimming took off 5 bases at V and 1 base at J, with 8 bases between the two ends. The CDR3 sequence is 14 residues long. CDR1 and CDR2 from the germline V gene are LNHDA and SQIVND (reference sequence). The receptor comes from an adult woman who had mild COVID-19 (a few samples of this study predate the infection). Cell type and time point are not known. Sequenced material: PBMCs or a T cell subset sorted from them (not recorded which). V and J are TRBV19 and TRBJ2-2; D is uncertain. DNA for the CDR3: TGTGCCAGTAGTCCGACACGGAACACCGGGGAGCTGTTTTTT. Residues: CASSPTRNTGELFF. Full variable domain (outside the CDR3, taken from reference TRBV19 and TRBJ2-2): DGGITQSPKYLFRKEGQNVTLSCEQNLNHDAMYWYRQDPGQGLRLIYYSQIVNDFQKGDIAEGYSVSREKKESFPLTVTSAQKNPTAFYLCASSPTRNTGELFFGEGSRLTVL.